This TCR beta chain was found in a study of blood T cell repertoires in COVID-19. Authors' analysis steps: The assay estimated nucleated cells by amplifying reference gene primers. Generated by immunoSEQ multiplex PCR, the TCRdb table keeps only in-frame clones and is missing some. V, J and clone size are taken as reported in that table, and D and trimming were inferred from the DNA itself. The sample has more than 50,000 clones, just over 90% seen once. V lost 5 bases and J 4 bases, leaving 8 bases between the germline ends. The CDR3 contains 12 residues. The receptor comes from a woman aged 40 to 55 with active COVID-19. This chain connects TRBV12-3 or TRBV12-4 to TRBJ1-2, with a possible D match to TRBD1 (5 bases). The sample comprised peripheral blood. The CDR3 sequence: CASSDSPYGYTF. Written as DNA, the CDR3 is TGTGCCAGCAGTGACAGCCCCTATGGCTACACCTTC.